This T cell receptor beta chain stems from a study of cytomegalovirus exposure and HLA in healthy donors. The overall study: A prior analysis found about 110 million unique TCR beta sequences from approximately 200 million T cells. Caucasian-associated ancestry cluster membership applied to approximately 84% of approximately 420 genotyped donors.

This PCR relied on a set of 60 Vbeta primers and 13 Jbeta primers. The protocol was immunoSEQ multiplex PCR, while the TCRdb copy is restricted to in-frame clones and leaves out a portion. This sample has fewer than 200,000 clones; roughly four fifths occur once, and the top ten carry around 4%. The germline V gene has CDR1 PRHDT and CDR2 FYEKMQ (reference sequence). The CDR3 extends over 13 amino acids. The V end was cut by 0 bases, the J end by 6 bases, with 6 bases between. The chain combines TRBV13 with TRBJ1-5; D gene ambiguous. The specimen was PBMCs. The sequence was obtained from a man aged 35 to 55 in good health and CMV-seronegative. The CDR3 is CASSLGRRQPQHF. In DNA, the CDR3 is TGTGCCAGCAGCTTAGGGCGGCGTCAGCCCCAGCATTTT.